This T cell receptor (beta chain) was captured by sequencing in a study of T cell responses to AZD1222 COVID-19 vaccine. This clone is a singleton in its sample. Per germline, CDR1 MDHEN and CDR2 SYDVKM. Trimming removed 3 bases at V and 1 base at J, with 9 bases between. The CDR3 covers 14 residues. The data were produced by immunoSEQ multiplex PCR, yet TCRdb's version contains in-frame clones alone and is incomplete. The sample has under 85,000 clones, roughly 84% seen once. Source: peripheral blood, taken on day 0 of AZD1222 vaccination. The TCR comes from an adult in good health. This rearrangement joins TRBV28 to TRBJ1-1, with a tentative D call TRBD1 (5 bases). The DNA of the CDR3 is TGTGCCAGCAGTTTGAGTCAGGGGAACACTGAAGCTTTCTTT. Protein sequence: CASSLSQGNTEAFF.